The clone carrying this T cell receptor beta chain was found once. The antigen is not known. The sample comes from a study of cytomegalovirus exposure and HLA in healthy donors. Donors likely had unrecorded immune exposures despite being nominally healthy when sampled. Study outcomes and limitations: At a 0.05 false discovery rate, a later analysis found 18,000 or so TCR beta sequences to be associated with HLA alleles. Most sequenced TCRs were rare (though some public TCRs occurred in many donors).

This PCR relied on a set of 60 Vbeta primers and 13 Jbeta primers. TCRdb's copy holds only in-frame clones and misses some; the assay was immunoSEQ multiplex PCR. Of 250,000 to 350,000 clones in the sample, about 90% were seen once. This TCR derives from a woman aged 18-30 years in good health and CMV-seronegative. The sample comprised PBMCs.

As DNA, the CDR3 is TGCAGCGTTGAAAGTCCCGGACAGGGGGACCTACTACGGCAGTACTTC. Its protein product is CSVESPGQGDLLRQYF. This chain links TRBV29-1 with TRBJ2-7; TRBD1 aligns across 10 bases. V was pared by 2 bases and J by 9 bases, with 16 bases of the junction left unmatched. The germline gives CDR1 SQVTM, CDR2 ANQGSEA. This CDR3 has 16 amino acids.